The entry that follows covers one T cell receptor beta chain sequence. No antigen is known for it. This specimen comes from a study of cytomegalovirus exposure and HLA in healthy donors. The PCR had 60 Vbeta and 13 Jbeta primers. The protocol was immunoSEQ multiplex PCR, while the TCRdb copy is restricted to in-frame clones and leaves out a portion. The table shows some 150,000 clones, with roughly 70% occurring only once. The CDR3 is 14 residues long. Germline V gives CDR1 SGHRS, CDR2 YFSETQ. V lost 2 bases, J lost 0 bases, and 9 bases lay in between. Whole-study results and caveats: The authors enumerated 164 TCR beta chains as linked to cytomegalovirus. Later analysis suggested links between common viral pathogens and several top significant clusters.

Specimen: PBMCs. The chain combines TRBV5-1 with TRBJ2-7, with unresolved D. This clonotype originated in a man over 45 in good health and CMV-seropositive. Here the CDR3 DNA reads TGCGCCAGCAGCTTTCTAAGCCGCTCCTACGAGCAGTACTTC. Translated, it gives CASSFLSRSYEQYF. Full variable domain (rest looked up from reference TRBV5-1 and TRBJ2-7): KAGVTQTPRYLIKTRGQQVTLSCSPISGHRSVSWYQQTPGQGLQFLFEYFSETQRNKGNFPGRFSGRQFSNSRSEMNVSTLELGDSALYLCASSFLSRSYEQYFGPGTRLTVT.